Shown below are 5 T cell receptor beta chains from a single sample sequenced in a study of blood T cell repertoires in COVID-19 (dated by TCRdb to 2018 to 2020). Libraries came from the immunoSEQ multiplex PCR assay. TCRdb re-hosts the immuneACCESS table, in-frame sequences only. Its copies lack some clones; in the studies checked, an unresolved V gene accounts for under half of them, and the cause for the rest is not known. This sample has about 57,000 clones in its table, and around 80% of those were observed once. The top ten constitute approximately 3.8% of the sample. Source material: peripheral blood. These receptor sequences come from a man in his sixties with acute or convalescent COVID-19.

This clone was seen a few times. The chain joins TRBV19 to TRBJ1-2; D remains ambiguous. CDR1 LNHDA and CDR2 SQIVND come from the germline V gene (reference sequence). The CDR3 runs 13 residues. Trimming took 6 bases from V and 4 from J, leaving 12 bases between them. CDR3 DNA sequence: TGTGCCAGTAGATCTACAGAAACCTATGGCTACACCTTC. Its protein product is CASRSTETYGYTF.

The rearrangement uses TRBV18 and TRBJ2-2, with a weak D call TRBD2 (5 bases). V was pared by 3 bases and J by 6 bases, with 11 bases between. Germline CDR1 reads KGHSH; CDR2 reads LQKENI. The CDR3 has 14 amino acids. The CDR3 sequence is CASSPPDYAGELFF. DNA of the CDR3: TGTGCCAGCTCACCCCCCGACTACGCCGGGGAGCTGTTTTTT.

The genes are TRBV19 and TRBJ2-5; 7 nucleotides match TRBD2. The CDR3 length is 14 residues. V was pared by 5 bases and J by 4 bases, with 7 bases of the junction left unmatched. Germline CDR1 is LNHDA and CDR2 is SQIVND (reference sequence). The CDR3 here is CASSLRPGGETQYF. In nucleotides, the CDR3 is TGTGCCAGTAGTCTCCGGCCGGGGGGAGAGACCCAGTACTTC.

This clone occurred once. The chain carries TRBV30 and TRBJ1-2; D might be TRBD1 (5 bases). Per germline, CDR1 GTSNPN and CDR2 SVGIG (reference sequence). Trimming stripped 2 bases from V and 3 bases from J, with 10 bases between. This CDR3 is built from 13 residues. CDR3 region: CAWSKGIYYGYTF. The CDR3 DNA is TGTGCCTGGAGTAAGGGGATTTACTATGGCTACACCTTC. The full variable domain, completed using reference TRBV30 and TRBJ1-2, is SQTIHQWPATLVQPVGSPLSLECTVEGTSNPNLYWYRQAAGRGLQLLFYSVGIGQISSEVPQNLSASRPQDRQFILSSKKLLLSDSGFYLCAWSKGIYYGYTFGSGTRLTVV.

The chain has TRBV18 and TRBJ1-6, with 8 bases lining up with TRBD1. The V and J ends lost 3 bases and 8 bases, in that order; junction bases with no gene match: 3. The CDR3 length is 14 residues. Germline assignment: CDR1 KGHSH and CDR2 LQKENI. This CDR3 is CASSPAGGDSPLHF. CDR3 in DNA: TGTGCCAGCTCACCGGCAGGGGGCGATTCACCCCTCCACTTT.